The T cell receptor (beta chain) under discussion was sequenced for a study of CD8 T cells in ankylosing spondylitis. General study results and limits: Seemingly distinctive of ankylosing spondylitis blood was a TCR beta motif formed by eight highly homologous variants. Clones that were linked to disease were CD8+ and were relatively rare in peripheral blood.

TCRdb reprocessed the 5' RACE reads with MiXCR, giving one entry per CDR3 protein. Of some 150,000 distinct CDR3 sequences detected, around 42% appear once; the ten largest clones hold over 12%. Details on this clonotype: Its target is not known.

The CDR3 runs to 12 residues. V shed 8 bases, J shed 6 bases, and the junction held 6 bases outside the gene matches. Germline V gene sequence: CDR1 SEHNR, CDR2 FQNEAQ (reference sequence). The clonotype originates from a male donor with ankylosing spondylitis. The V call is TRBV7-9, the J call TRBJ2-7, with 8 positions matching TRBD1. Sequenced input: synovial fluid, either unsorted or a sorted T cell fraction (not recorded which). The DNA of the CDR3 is TGTGCCAGCTCCCGGACAGGGCCCGAGCAGTACTTC. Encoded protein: CASSRTGPEQYF. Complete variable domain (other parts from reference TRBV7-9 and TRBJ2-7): DTGVSQNPRHKITKRGQNVTFRCDPISEHNRLYWYRQTLGQGPEFLTYFQNEAQLEKSRLLSDRFSAERPKGSFSTLEIQRTEQGDSAMYLCASSRTGPEQYFGPGTRLTVT.